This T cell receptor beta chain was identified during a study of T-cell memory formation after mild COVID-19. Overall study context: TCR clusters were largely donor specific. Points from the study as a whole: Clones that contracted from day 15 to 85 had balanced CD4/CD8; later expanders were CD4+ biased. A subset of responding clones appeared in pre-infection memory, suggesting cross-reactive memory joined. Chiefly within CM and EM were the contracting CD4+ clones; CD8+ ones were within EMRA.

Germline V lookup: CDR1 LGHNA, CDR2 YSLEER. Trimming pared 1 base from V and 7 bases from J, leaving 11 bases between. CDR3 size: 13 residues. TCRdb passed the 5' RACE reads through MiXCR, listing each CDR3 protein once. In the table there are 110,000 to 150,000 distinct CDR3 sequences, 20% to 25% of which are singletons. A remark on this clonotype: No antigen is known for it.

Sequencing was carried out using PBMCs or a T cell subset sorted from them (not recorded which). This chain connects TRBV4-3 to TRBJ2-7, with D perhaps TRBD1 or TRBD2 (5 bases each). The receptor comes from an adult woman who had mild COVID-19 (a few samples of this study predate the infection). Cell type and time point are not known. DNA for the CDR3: TGCGCCAGCAGCCAAGCAGGGACGGGAGAGCAGTACTTC. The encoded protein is CASSQAGTGEQYF.